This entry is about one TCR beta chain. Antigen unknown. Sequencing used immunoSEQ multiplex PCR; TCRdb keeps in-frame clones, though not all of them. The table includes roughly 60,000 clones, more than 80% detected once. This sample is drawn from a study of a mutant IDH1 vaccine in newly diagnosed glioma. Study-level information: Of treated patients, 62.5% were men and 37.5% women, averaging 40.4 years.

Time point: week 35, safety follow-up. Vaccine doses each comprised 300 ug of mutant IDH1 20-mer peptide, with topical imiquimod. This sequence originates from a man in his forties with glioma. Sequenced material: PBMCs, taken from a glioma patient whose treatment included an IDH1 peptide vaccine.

Here the CDR3 DNA reads TGTGCCAGCAGCGTAGGCCTGCGGGAGGAACAAGAGACCCAGTACTTC. Its translation is CASSVGLREEQETQYF. The chain joins TRBV9 to TRBJ2-5; 8 bases line up with TRBD2. V lost 0 bases and J lost 2; bases outside the gene matches: 6. This CDR3 has 16 residues. Germline V CDR1 and CDR2: SGDLS, YYNGEE.